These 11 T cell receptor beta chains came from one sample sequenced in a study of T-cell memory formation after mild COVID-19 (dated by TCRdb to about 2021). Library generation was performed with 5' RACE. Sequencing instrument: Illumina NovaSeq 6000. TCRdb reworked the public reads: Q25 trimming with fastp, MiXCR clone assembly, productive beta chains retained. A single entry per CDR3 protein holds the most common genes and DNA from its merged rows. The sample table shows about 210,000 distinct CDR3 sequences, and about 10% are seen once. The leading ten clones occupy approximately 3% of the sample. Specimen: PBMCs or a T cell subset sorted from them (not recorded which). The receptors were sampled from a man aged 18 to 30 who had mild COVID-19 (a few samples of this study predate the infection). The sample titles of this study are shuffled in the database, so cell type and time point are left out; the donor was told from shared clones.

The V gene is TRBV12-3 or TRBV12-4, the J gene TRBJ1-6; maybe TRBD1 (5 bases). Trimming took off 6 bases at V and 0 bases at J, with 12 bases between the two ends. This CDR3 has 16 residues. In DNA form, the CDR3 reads TGTGCCAGCAGAAGAGGGACGAGCTCCTATAATTCACCCCTCCACTTT. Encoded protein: CASRRGTSSYNSPLHF.

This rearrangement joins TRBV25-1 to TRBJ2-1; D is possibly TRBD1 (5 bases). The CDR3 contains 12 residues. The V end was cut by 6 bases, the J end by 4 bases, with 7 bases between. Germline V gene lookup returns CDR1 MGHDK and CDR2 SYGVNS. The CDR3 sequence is CASRDRYNEQFF. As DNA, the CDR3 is TGTGCCAGCAGAGACAGATACAATGAGCAGTTCTTC.

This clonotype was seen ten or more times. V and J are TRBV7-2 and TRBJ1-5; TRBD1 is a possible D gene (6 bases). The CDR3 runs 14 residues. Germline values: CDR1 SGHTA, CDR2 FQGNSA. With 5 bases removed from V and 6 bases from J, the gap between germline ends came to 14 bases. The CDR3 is CASSHAGAPQPQHF. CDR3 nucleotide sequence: TGTGCCAGCAGCCACGCAGGGGCCCCTCAGCCCCAGCATTTT.

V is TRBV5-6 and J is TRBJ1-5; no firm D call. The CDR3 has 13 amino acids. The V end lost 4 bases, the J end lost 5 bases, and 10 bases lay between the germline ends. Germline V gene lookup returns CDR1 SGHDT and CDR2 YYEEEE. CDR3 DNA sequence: TGTGCCAGCAGCCGAGGCCCCGATCAGCCCCAGCATTTT. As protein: CASSRGPDQPQHF.

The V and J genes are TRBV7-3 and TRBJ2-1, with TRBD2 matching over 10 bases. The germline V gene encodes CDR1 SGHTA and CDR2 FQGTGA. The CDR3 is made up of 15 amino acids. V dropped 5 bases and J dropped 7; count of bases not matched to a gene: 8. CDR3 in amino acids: CASSINSGGANEQFF. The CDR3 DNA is TGTGCCAGCAGCATTAACAGCGGGGGGGCAAATGAGCAGTTCTTC.

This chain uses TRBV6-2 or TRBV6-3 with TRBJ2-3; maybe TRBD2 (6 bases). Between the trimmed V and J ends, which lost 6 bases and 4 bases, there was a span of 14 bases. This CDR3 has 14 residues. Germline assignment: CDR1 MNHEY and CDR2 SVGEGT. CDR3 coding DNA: TGTGCCAGCAGCCACCGACTAGTGGCAGATACGCAGTATTTT. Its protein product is CASSHRLVADTQYF.

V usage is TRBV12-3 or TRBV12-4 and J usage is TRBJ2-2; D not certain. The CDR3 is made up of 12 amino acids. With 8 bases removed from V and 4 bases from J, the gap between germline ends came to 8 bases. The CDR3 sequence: CASRVLTGELFF. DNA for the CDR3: TGTGCCAGCCGAGTCCTCACCGGGGAGCTGTTTTTT.

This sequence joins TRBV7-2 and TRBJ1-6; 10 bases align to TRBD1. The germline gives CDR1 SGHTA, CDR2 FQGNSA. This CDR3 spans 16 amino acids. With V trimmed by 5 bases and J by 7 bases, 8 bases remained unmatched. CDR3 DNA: TGTGCCAGCAGCCCAGACAGGGGGCTTCGGAATTCACCCCTCCACTTT. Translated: CASSPDRGLRNSPLHF.

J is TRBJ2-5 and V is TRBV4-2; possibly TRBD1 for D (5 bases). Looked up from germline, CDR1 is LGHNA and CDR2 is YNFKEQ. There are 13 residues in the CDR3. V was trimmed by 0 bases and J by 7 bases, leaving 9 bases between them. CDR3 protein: CASSQEGPGTQYF. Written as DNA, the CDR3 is TGTGCCAGCAGCCAAGAGGGGCCAGGGACCCAGTACTTC.

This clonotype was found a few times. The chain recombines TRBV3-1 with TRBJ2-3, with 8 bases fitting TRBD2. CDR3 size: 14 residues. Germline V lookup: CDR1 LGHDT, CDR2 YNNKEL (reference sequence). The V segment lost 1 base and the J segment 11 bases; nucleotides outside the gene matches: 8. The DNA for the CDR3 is TGTGCCAGCAGCCAAGGGGAGCGGGGGACCTTGCAGTATTTT. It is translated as CASSQGERGTLQYF.

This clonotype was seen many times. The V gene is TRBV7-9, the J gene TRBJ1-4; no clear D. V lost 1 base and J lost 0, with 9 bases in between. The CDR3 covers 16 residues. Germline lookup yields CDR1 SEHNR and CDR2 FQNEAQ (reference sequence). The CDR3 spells CASSLGRRATNEKLFF. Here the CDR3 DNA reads TGTGCCAGCAGCTTAGGAAGGAGGGCAACTAATGAAAAACTGTTTTTT.